This T cell receptor (beta chain) is drawn from a study of T-cell reconstitution after alpha-beta-depleted transplantation in children. This clonotype was detected many times. Its matching antigen is unknown. The CDR3 covers 12 residues. Trimming removed 3 bases from V and 6 bases from J, with 6 bases in between. Germline assignment: CDR1 KGHSH and CDR2 LQKENI. TCRbeta library construction was performed incorporating unique molecular identifiers. TCRdb reprocessed the PCR reads with MiXCR, giving one entry per CDR3 protein. The table records fewer than 350,000 distinct CDR3 sequences, over 9.5% of them present only once. Notes on the study in general: Once a year had passed after transplant, T-cell counts and diversity came mostly from newly produced T cells. About two months after transplant, alpha-beta T cells reportedly came from several hundred expanded graft clones.

The chain joins TRBV18 to TRBJ2-1; perhaps TRBD2 as D (5 bases). The material was PBMCs, obtained before TCRalphabeta/CD19-depleted stem cell transplant. This TCR derives from a boy younger than two with acute myeloid leukemia, due to receive a stem cell transplant. The CDR3 nucleotides are TGTGCCAGCTCACCGGGGAGCAATGAGCAGTTCTTC. Protein: CASSPGSNEQFF.